This T cell receptor beta chain was observed in a study of blood T cell repertoires in COVID-19 (dated by TCRdb to 2018 to 2021). About the full investigation: Samples from collaborators originated in the United States, Italy and Spain and spanned both the acute and convalescent phases of COVID-19. The material from the prospective study consisted of cDNA or gDNA derived from T cells, B-cell-depleted T cells, or PBMCs. A de-identified subject ID, COVID-19 status, age in years and sex were almost always included in the sample metadata. The repertoires were released in a freely available public database meant as a resource for research on the immune response to SARS-CoV-2. Where available, HLA class I and class II types were obtained from metadata supplied by the sample provider rather than from assay-based typing. The samples were drawn from two sources: the first 160 participants of the ongoing ImmuneRACE study, and fewer than 1,500 subjects contributed by 6 global collaborators. The dataset comprised deeply sampled blood TCRbeta repertoires from subjects exposed to, actively infected with, or recovered from COVID-19.

Between the V and J ends, shortened by 0 bases and 3 bases respectively, the junction contains 10 bases. Counted from cysteine to phenylalanine, this CDR3 has 15 amino acids. Just CDR3 DNA is preserved here, 45 bases in frame from base 1. CDR1 SGHRS and CDR2 YFSETQ were looked up in the germline V gene. Here is what the overall study found, with its caveats: Clinical and demographic metadata were provided uncurated, with the amount varying by source and participant.

Whole blood was collected in K2EDTA tubes by collaborating institutions according to the institutions' own protocols. For TCRbeta analysis, collaborators shipped samples as frozen whole blood, isolated PBMCs, or DNA extracted from either of those sample types. This clone appeared a few times. No antigen is known for it. No much larger clone is present one base from it, and per-base qualities are unavailable. TCRbeta CDR3 regions were amplified from genomic DNA by means of the immunoSEQ Assay, a bias-controlled multiplex PCR. Processing in the source paper ran as follows. The number of nucleated cells in each sample was estimated by amplification of reference gene primers within the assay. Sequence reads were collapsed and filtered to measure the absolute abundance of every unique TCRbeta CDR3 rearrangement. For each sample, productive Simpson clonality was calculated as the square root of Simpson's diversity index over productive rearrangements. Sourced from immuneACCESS, this table was stored by TCRdb with only in-frame sequences that have V and J called. A share of the clones is absent; for the studies checked, an unresolved V gene accounts for under half, and the remainder has no known explanation. Clone size and the V and J calls come from that table; the DNA yielded D and trimming. The sample table holds some 73,000 clones, of which about 80% were seen once. The ten largest clones take up 25% to 30% of the sample.

The sequence was collected from a human donor in a cohort sampled during active COVID-19. The rearrangement joined TRBV5-1 to TRBJ2-1, with the D gene call left open. Sequenced sample: peripheral blood. The CDR3 protein sequence reads: CASSLVSSLYNEQFF. The nucleotides read TGCGCCAGCAGCTTGGTGAGCTCCCTCTACAATGAGCAGTTCTTC.